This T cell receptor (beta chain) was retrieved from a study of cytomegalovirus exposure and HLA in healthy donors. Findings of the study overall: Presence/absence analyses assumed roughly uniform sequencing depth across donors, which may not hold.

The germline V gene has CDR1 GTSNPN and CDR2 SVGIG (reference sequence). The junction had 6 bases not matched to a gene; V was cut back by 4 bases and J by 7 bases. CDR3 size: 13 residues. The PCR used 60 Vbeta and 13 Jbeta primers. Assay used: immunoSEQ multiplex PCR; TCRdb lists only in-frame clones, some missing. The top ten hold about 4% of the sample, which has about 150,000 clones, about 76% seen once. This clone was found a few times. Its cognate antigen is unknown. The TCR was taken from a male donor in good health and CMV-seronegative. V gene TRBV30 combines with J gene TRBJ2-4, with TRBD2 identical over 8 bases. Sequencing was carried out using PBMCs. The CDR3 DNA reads TGTGCCTGGATTCCGGGAGGGCGTAACATTCAGTACTTC. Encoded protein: CAWIPGGRNIQYF. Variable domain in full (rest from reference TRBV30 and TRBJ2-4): SQTIHQWPATLVQPVGSPLSLECTVEGTSNPNLYWYRQAAGRGLQLLFYSVGIGQISSEVPQNLSASRPQDRQFILSSKKLLLSDSGFYLCAWIPGGRNIQYFGAGTRLSVL.